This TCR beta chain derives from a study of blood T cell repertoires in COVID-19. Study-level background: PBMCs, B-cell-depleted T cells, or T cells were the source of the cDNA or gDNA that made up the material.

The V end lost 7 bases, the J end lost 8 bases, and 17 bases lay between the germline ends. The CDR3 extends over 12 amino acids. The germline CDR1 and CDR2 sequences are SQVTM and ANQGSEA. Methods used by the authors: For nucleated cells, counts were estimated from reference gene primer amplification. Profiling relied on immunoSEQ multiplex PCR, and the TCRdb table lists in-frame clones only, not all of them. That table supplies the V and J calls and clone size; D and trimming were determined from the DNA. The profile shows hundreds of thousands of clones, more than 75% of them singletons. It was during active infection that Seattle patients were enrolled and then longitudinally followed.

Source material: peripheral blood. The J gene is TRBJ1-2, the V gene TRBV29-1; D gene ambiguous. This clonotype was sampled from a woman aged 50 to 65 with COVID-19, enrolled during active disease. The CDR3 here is CSARSDASGYTF. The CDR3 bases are TGCAGCGCCAGATCGGACGCTAGCGGCTACACCTTC.